Listed below are T cell receptor beta chains from one sample, sequenced in a study of T cell responses to AZD1222 COVID-19 vaccine. The repertoire was sequenced with immunoSEQ multiplex PCR; TCRdb's copy has only in-frame clones and lacks some. The data hold 130,000 to 150,000 clones, with approximately 94% observed a single time. This specimen consisted of peripheral blood, obtained on day 0 of AZD1222 vaccination. Receptors originate from an adult in good health. The conserved cysteine and the conserved F or W are not part of the CDR3 here.

V: TRBV7-9; J: TRBJ2-2; CDR3: ASSSGTGRSGELF
V: TRBV25-1; J: TRBJ2-1; CDR3: ASTDRGLVEQF
V: TRBV27; J: TRBJ1-5; CDR3: ASSRQGRSNQPQH
V: TRBV11-2; J: TRBJ2-5; CDR3: ASSLGTSGNVWETQY
V: TRBV27; J: TRBJ2-7; CDR3: ASSLRSGKIYEQY
V: TRBV18; J: TRBJ1-5; CDR3: ASSAGPGHQPQH
V: TRBV5-1; J: TRBJ1-5; CDR3: ASSLAGNNQPQH
V: TRBV5-6; J: TRBJ1-1; CDR3: ASSLGTHTEAF
V: TRBV7-9; J: TRBJ2-7; CDR3: ASSLDTRGLYEQY
V: TRBV10-2; J: TRBJ2-7; CDR3: ASRGTGKTYEQY
V: TRBV18; J: TRBJ2-7; CDR3: ASSPRTADSYEQY
V: TRBV6-1; J: TRBJ2-1; CDR3: ASSEALGWSGGAIYNEQF
V: TRBV5-4; J: TRBJ1-6; CDR3: ASSRAGTDNSPLH
V: TRBV27; J: TRBJ2-2; CDR3: ASSFLAGNTGELF
V: TRBV5-6; J: TRBJ1-4; CDR3: ASSLRGINEKLF
V: TRBV7-6; J: TRBJ2-5; CDR3: ASSLMGTGTAWETQY
V: TRBV2; J: TRBJ1-2; CDR3: ASSDQGVWNYGYT
V: TRBV19; J: TRBJ2-3; CDR3: ASSSRVPQDTQY
V: TRBV28; J: TRBJ1-2; CDR3: ASSFYNFVDNYGYT
V: TRBV11-2; J: TRBJ1-3; CDR3: ASSFKLRHRSSGNTIY
V: TRBV14; J: TRBJ1-4; CDR3: ASSQGRATNEKLF
V: TRBV6-5; J: TRBJ2-7; CDR3: ASTRVGPSYEQY
V: TRBV5-1; J: TRBJ2-5; CDR3: ASSLSPTVGETQY
V: TRBV7-9; J: TRBJ1-1; CDR3: ASSLGNGTNTEAF
V: TRBV20-1; J: TRBJ2-2; CDR3: SASPSGINTGELF
V: TRBV2; J: TRBJ2-1; CDR3: ASRSVLGGREQF
V: TRBV11-2; J: TRBJ2-7; CDR3: ASSLEFLAGEQY
V: TRBV2; J: TRBJ1-2; CDR3: ASRRGREAYGYT
V: TRBV6-6; J: TRBJ1-4; CDR3: ASSYSTYEKLF
V: TRBV6-6; J: TRBJ1-2; CDR3: ASRPTGAGGYT
V: TRBV10-3; J: TRBJ1-3; CDR3: AISDFSNSGNTIY